These 24 T cell receptor beta chains were all obtained from the same sample, sequenced in a study of blood T cell repertoires in COVID-19. The table came from immunoSEQ multiplex PCR; TCRdb's copy has only in-frame clones and leaves some out. This repertoire shows tens of thousands of clones, roughly 90% found once; its top ten account for under 3.5%. What was sequenced was peripheral blood. The receptors shown here come from a woman between 70 and 85 years old with acute or convalescent COVID-19.

The chain couples TRBV7-9 to TRBJ1-1, with 7 bases aligning to TRBD1. This CDR3 spans 18 amino acids. Trimming cost V 1 base and J 3 bases; bases outside gene matches: 14. Germline assignment: CDR1 SEHNR and CDR2 FQNEAQ (reference sequence). The CDR3 coding sequence is TGTGCCAGCAGCTTAGGCAGACAGGGCTCTCCCTCGGACACTGAAGCTTTCTTT. Its translation: CASSLGRQGSPSDTEAFF.

This clone was seen more than once but under ten times. The V call is TRBV3-1 (or the pseudogene TRBV3-2), the J call TRBJ2-2; 8 positions agree with TRBD1. The CDR3 runs 15 residues. The V and J ends lost 3 bases and 5 bases, in that order; junction bases with no gene match: 5. The germline gives CDR1 LGHDT, CDR2 YNNKEL (reference sequence). The CDR3 loop is CASSHGQGMTGELFF. CDR3 nucleotide sequence: TGTGCCAGCAGCCACGGACAGGGTATGACCGGGGAGCTGTTTTTT.

The chain has TRBV19 and TRBJ2-2; 11 nucleotides align to TRBD2. The germline gives CDR1 LNHDA, CDR2 SQIVND (reference sequence). The V segment lost 3 bases and the J segment 6 bases; nucleotides outside the gene matches: 6. The CDR3 totals 16 residues. The CDR3 is CASSILLAGVPGELFF. The CDR3 DNA follows: TGTGCCAGTAGTATCCTACTAGCGGGAGTTCCCGGGGAGCTGTTTTTT.

This rearrangement joins TRBV20-1 to TRBJ2-1, with D possibly matching TRBD1 (6 bases). The germline V gene has CDR1 DFQATT and CDR2 SNEGSKA (reference sequence). Deletions cut 7 bases from V and 7 bases from J, with 11 bases between. This CDR3 comprises 11 residues. In nucleotides, the CDR3 is TGCAGTGTAGGGGGTGGTAATGAGCAGTTCTTC. It is translated as CSVGGGNEQFF.

The chain carries TRBV5-1 and TRBJ2-3, with D tentatively TRBD2 (6 bases). The CDR3 covers 14 residues. Germline CDR1 reads SGHRS; CDR2 reads YFSETQ. Trimming took off 1 base at V and 3 bases at J, with 9 bases between the two ends. This CDR3 reads CASSLIGRTDTQYF. Here the CDR3 DNA reads TGCGCCAGCAGCTTGATCGGGAGAACAGATACGCAGTATTTT.

This chain joins TRBV28 and TRBJ1-4; D is ambiguous. Looked up from germline, CDR1 is MDHEN and CDR2 is SYDVKM. The germline V and J ends were trimmed by 2 bases and 0 bases, with 4 bases remaining between them. This CDR3 spans 14 amino acids. The DNA for the CDR3 is TGTGCCAGCAGTTTAAGAGCAACTAATGAAAAACTGTTTTTT. Protein sequence: CASSLRATNEKLFF.

This clone turned up a few times. The genes are TRBV28 and TRBJ1-5; the match to TRBD1 covers 12 bases. This CDR3 spans 15 amino acids. V gave up 5 bases and J gave up 6 bases; unmatched junction bases: 5. Germline values: CDR1 MDHEN, CDR2 SYDVKM. CDR3 region: CASSKGQGAVQPQHF. The CDR3 region has the DNA TGTGCCAGCAGTAAGGGACAGGGGGCAGTTCAGCCCCAGCATTTT.

This chain uses TRBV18 with TRBJ2-1; D is uncertain. This CDR3 spans 12 amino acids. V dropped 5 bases and J dropped 6 bases, with 8 bases sitting between them. Germline loops: CDR1 KGHSH, CDR2 LQKENI. The CDR3 nucleotides are TGTGCCAGCTCATTGGAGCGCAATGAGCAGTTCTTC. Its translation: CASSLERNEQFF.

This clone came up a few times. This chain connects TRBV28 to TRBJ1-2, with 7 positions matching TRBD1. The CDR3 contains 14 residues. Germline-derived CDR1 and CDR2 are MDHEN and SYDVKM. The trim removed 5 bases at V and 8 bases at J, leaving 11 bases unmatched. The CDR3 loop reads CASSDRDRRDGYTF. The CDR3 DNA sequence: TGTGCCAGCAGTGACCGGGACAGACGAGACGGCTACACCTTC.

This clone was detected once. V is TRBV19 and J is TRBJ2-5; 9 positions agree with TRBD2. This CDR3 contains 16 residues. Unmatched junction bases numbered 13, after V lost 4 bases and J lost 7 bases. CDR1 is LNHDA and CDR2 is SQIVND in the germline V gene (reference sequence). The CDR3 sequence: CASSRAGGLSLGTQYF. Written as DNA, the CDR3 is TGTGCCAGTAGTAGAGCGGGGGGCCTATCATTGGGGACCCAGTACTTC.

This CDR3 is CASSVQGASNTGELFF. CDR3 DNA sequence: TGCGCCAGCAGTGTCCAGGGGGCTTCTAACACCGGGGAGCTGTTTTTT. The rearrangement uses TRBV10-1 and TRBJ2-2; TRBD1 agrees at 8 bases. With V trimmed by 4 bases and J by 2 bases, 6 bases remained unmatched. Germline loops: CDR1 WNHNN, CDR2 SYGVQD (reference sequence). This CDR3 comprises 16 residues.

The chain joins TRBV28 to TRBJ1-2, with 8 bases identical to TRBD1. This CDR3 has 15 residues. Germline CDR1 reads MDHEN; CDR2 reads SYDVKM. V trimming: 6 bases; J trimming: 4 bases; junction bases outside the gene matches: 10. CDR3 DNA sequence: TGTGCCAGCAGCAAAAAGGACAGGGACAGCTATGGCTACACCTTC. Translation gives CASSKKDRDSYGYTF.

V and J are TRBV30 and TRBJ2-7; perhaps TRBD1 as D (8 bases). Germline lookup yields CDR1 GTSNPN and CDR2 SVGIG (reference sequence). V was shortened by 0 bases and J by 3 bases, with 15 bases between the two germline ends. CDR3 length equals 15 residues. This CDR3 reads CAWSVTGGGGYEQYF. The CDR3 DNA follows: TGTGCCTGGAGTGTCACAGGGGGAGGGGGCTACGAGCAGTACTTC. The whole variable domain, filled in from reference TRBV30 and TRBJ2-7, reads SQTIHQWPATLVQPVGSPLSLECTVEGTSNPNLYWYRQAAGRGLQLLFYSVGIGQISSEVPQNLSASRPQDRQFILSSKKLLLSDSGFYLCAWSVTGGGGYEQYFGPGTRLTVT.

This clone appeared a single time. The chain carries TRBV28 and TRBJ1-2; D is possibly TRBD1 (6 bases). The CDR3 contains 16 residues. Germline V gene lookup returns CDR1 MDHEN and CDR2 SYDVKM. Trimming left V 2 bases short and J 4 bases short, with 17 bases between. The CDR3 bases are TGTGCCAGCAGTTTAGGGGGGGCACAGGGCCCCTATGGCTACACCTTC. Translation gives CASSLGGAQGPYGYTF.

This chain links TRBV13 with TRBJ1-2, with 7 positions matching TRBD1. The V gene end was trimmed by 6 bases and the J gene end by 2 bases; junction bases not matched to a gene: 6. CDR1 is PRHDT and CDR2 is FYEKMQ in the germline V gene (reference sequence). CDR3 size: 14 residues. For the CDR3, the DNA is TGTGCCAGCAGTCCCGGGACAGACAACTATGGCTACACCTTC. Encoded protein: CASSPGTDNYGYTF.

J is TRBJ1-4 and V is TRBV6-5, with D unclear. V was trimmed by 8 bases and J by 11 bases, leaving 24 bases between them. Germline CDR1 is MNHEY and CDR2 is SVGAGI. This CDR3 region has 15 residues. This chain's CDR3 is CASGPWGGNGDKLFF. In DNA, the CDR3 is TGTGCCAGCGGACCTTGGGGAGGGAATGGGGATAAACTGTTTTTT.

The count of this clone is one. The chain employs TRBV16 and TRBJ2-7, with D tentatively TRBD1 (6 bases). CDR3 size: 13 residues. Germline assignment: CDR1 KGHSY and CDR2 FQNENV. V gave up 0 bases and J gave up 5 bases, with 8 bases separating them. CDR3 region: CASSQSRTDEQYF. In DNA form, the CDR3 reads TGTGCCAGCAGCCAATCGAGGACAGACGAGCAGTACTTC. The whole variable domain, filled in from reference TRBV16 and TRBJ2-7, reads GEEVAQTPKHLVRGEGQKAKLYCAPIKGHSYVFWYQQVLKNEFKFLISFQNENVFDETGMPKERFSAKCLPNSPCSLEIQATKLEDSAVYFCASSQSRTDEQYFGPGTRLTVT.

In regard to this clone: The sample carries other DNA sequences with the same CDR3. V gene TRBV18 combines with J gene TRBJ2-5; TRBD1 agrees at 8 bases. V was clipped by 3 bases and J by 2 bases; unmatched bases: 2. The CDR3 runs 14 residues. Germline assignment: CDR1 KGHSH and CDR2 LQKENI. The CDR3 DNA reads TGTGCCAGCTCACCCCGGACAGGGCAAGAGACCCAGTACTTC. Its protein product is CASSPRTGQETQYF.

For the CDR3, the DNA is TGTGCCAGCAGCCAAGTGGGGGACAGGAGAGATGAAGCTTTCTTT. Its protein is CASSQVGDRRDEAFF. V usage is TRBV3-1 (or the pseudogene TRBV3-2) and J usage is TRBJ1-1; 8 bases agree with TRBD1. Germline-derived CDR1 and CDR2 are LGHDT and YNNKEL (reference sequence). The ends lost 1 base at V and 7 bases at J; junction bases unmatched: 8. This CDR3 region has 15 residues.

The J gene is TRBJ2-1, the V gene TRBV6-5; 10 bases fit TRBD1. V was pared by 6 bases and J by 7 bases, with 9 bases of the junction left unmatched. Germline-derived CDR1 and CDR2 are MNHEY and SVGAGI. The CDR3 has 15 residues. The CDR3 DNA is TGTGCCAGCAGGCCGGCGGACAGGGGGATGAATGAGCAGTTCTTC. It is translated as CASRPADRGMNEQFF.

This chain uses TRBV12-3 or TRBV12-4 with TRBJ2-1; D call uncertain. The V end was cut by 6 bases, the J end by 9 bases, with 9 bases between. The CDR3 is made up of 11 amino acids. Written as DNA, the CDR3 is TGTGCCAGCAGGGCCCGCAGTGAGCAGTTCTTC. It yields the protein CASRARSEQFF.

The rearrangement links TRBV20-1 to TRBJ1-1; D remains ambiguous. Per the germline V gene, CDR1 is DFQATT and CDR2 is SNEGSKA (reference sequence). Trimming cost V 6 bases and J 1 base, with 6 bases left between them. The CDR3 loop spans 11 amino acids. The CDR3 region has the DNA TGCAGTGCGAGGTCGAACACTGAAGCTTTCTTT. It specifies CSARSNTEAFF.

This clone was counted only a few times. The rearrangement uses TRBV24-1 and TRBJ2-7; tentatively, D is TRBD2 (6 bases). The V end lost 2 bases, the J end lost 6 bases, and 16 bases lay between the germline ends. Germline values: CDR1 KGHDR, CDR2 SFDVKD. The CDR3 runs 15 residues. For the CDR3, the DNA is TGTGCCACCAGTGATTCTCCCCTGGGGGGAGGCGAGCAGTACTTC. Translated: CATSDSPLGGGEQYF.

This sequence joins TRBV19 and TRBJ2-6; the D gene is possibly TRBD2 (6 bases). The CDR3 contains 17 residues. V was pared by 3 bases and J by 0 bases, with 12 bases between. Germline values: CDR1 LNHDA, CDR2 SQIVND (reference sequence). CDR3 loop: CASSIWRAYSGANVLTF. CDR3 coding DNA: TGTGCCAGTAGTATTTGGAGGGCGTACTCTGGGGCCAACGTCCTGACTTTC.